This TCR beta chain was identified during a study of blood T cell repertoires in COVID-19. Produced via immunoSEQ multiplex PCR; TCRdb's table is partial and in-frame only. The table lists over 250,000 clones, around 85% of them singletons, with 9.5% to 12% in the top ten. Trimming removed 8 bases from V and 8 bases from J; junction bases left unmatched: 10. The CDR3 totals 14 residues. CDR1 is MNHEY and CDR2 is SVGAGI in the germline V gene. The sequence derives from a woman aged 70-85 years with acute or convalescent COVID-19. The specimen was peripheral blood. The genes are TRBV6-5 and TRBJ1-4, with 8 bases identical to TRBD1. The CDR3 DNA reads TGTGCCAGCGGCTCAGGGGGCTTAGGAGAAAAACTGTTTTTT. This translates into CASGSGGLGEKLFF.